The sequence of this T cell receptor beta chain was determined in a study of cytomegalovirus exposure and HLA in healthy donors. Study-wide results and caveats: An observed cluster of highly shared sequence variants was recorded as a likely sequencing artifact. Further analysis, carried out later, found HLA-associated TCR beta chains more clonally expanded than equally common other chains. TCR beta V segments were, for the most part, productive about 87% or about 30% of the time in an earlier analysis.

The PCR made use of 60 Vbeta and 13 Jbeta primers. Measured with immunoSEQ multiplex PCR; TCRdb has only the in-frame clones, and not every one. The table shows 100,000 to 150,000 clones, with 65% to 80% occurring only once. Of note for this clone: Its antigen is unidentified.

Nominally healthy donors were sampled, though unrecorded immune exposures were likely. This receptor was taken from a woman between 40 and 50 years old in good health and CMV-seropositive. Sequencing used PBMCs.

The CDR3 here is CASSLTGGTDTQYF. DNA of the CDR3: TGTGCCAGTAGCCTAACAGGGGGCACAGATACGCAGTATTTT. V is TRBV19 and J is TRBJ2-3; 7 bases match TRBD1. The CDR3 contains 14 residues. Trimming at V came to 6 bases and at J to 1 base, leaving 4 bases not matched to a gene. Per the germline V gene, CDR1 is LNHDA and CDR2 is SQIVND (reference sequence).